The 15 T cell receptor beta chains below were found in one sample sequenced in a study of OX40 agonist ivuxolimab in advanced cancers. Generated by immunoSEQ multiplex PCR, the TCRdb table keeps only in-frame clones and is missing some. The table shows 85,000 to 130,000 clones, with 90% occurring only once. Sequences were derived from CD4+ or CD8+ T cells sorted from blood, sampled in a trial of the OX40 agonist ivuxolimab. The receptor set was obtained from an adult with an advanced solid tumor such as melanoma, head and neck, liver or kidney cancer.

The genes are TRBV7-3 and TRBJ2-7; no clear D. The CDR3 totals 13 residues. Germline lookup yields CDR1 SGHTA and CDR2 FQGTGA. The V end lost 2 bases, the J end lost 5 bases, and 10 bases lay between the germline ends. CDR3 in amino acids: CASSLLAGHEQYF. In DNA form, the CDR3 reads TGTGCCAGCAGCTTACTCGCCGGTCACGAGCAGTACTTC.

J is TRBJ1-1 and V is TRBV27; TRBD1 agrees at 12 bases. This CDR3 contains 14 residues. CDR1 and CDR2 from the germline V gene are MNHEY and SMNVEV (reference sequence). V shed 5 bases, J shed 12 bases, and the junction held 10 bases outside the gene matches. CDR3 loop: CASSPYQGQGATFF. The CDR3 DNA reads TGTGCCAGCAGTCCTTACCAGGGACAGGGGGCAACTTTCTTT.

The rearrangement links TRBV10-3 to TRBJ2-2, with TRBD2 matching over 7 bases. The germline V gene has CDR1 ENHRY and CDR2 SYGVKD. Losses at the gene ends were 6 bases for V and 1 base for J; bases not matched to a gene: 5. This CDR3 is built from 15 residues. This CDR3 is CAISWREGNTGELFF. DNA for the CDR3: TGTGCCATCAGCTGGAGGGAGGGGAACACCGGGGAGCTGTTTTTT.

This clone was recorded once. This chain links TRBV6-5 with TRBJ2-1; 10 nucleotides agree with TRBD2. Unmatched junction bases numbered 0, after V lost 0 bases and J lost 10 bases. The CDR3 totals 13 residues. CDR1 is MNHEY, CDR2 SVGAGI, per germline. The DNA for the CDR3 is TGTGCCAGCAGTTACTCGGGACTAGCGGAGCAGTTCTTC. It encodes CASSYSGLAEQFF.

This chain joins TRBV7-3 and TRBJ2-1, with D unclear. The CDR3 sequence is 17 residues long. Germline V gene lookup returns CDR1 SGHTA and CDR2 FQGTGA. V was cut by 6 bases and J by 7 bases, with 25 bases left in between. The CDR3: CASRDGPDEIRVNEQFF. CDR3 bases: TGTGCCAGCAGAGATGGTCCGGACGAGATTAGAGTGAATGAGCAGTTCTTC.

The rearrangement uses TRBV7-5 and TRBJ1-1; the table's TRBD1 call for D was not verified on the DNA. TRBV7-5 constitutes a pseudogene. The CDR3 sequence is 19 residues long. Here the CDR3 reads CARSLKKKGDRESYTEAFF. In DNA form, the CDR3 reads TGTGCCAGAAGCTTAAAGAAAAAGGGGGACAGGGAGTCGTACACTGAAGCTTTCTTT.

With regard to this clone: In the same sample, other DNA sequences code for this CDR3. The chain joins TRBV7-8 to TRBJ2-3; TRBD2 agrees at 7 bases. V trimming: 10 bases; J trimming: 5 bases; junction bases outside the gene matches: 15. The CDR3 runs 15 residues. CDR1 is SGHVS and CDR2 is FQNEAQ in the germline V gene. The CDR3 region is CANLYWAGVQDTQYF. CDR3 DNA: TGTGCCAACCTTTATTGGGCGGGAGTCCAAGATACGCAGTATTTT.

The chain uses TRBV9 and TRBJ2-7, with 13 bases aligning to TRBD2. V gave up 4 bases and J gave up 4 bases; unmatched junction bases: 5. The CDR3 length is 15 residues. Per the germline V gene, CDR1 is SGDLS and CDR2 is YYNGEE. The CDR3 loop reads CASSPRTSGGYEQYF. CDR3 in DNA: TGTGCCAGCAGCCCCAGGACTAGCGGGGGATACGAGCAGTACTTC. The full variable domain, in which reference TRBV9 and TRBJ2-7 provide the parts outside the CDR3, is DSGVTQTPKHLITATGQRVTLRCSPRSGDLSVYWYQQSLDQGLQFLIQYYNGEERAKGNILERFSAQQFPDLHSELNLSSLELGDSALYFCASSPRTSGGYEQYFGPGTRLTVT.

This sequence joins TRBV29-1 and TRBJ2-5; weak D call: TRBD1 (6 bases). Germline V gives CDR1 SQVTM, CDR2 ANQGSEA. The CDR3 totals 13 residues. The V and J ends lost 4 bases and 4 bases respectively, with 13 bases between them. CDR3 protein: CSVVSGVGETQYF. CDR3 nucleotide sequence: TGCAGCGTTGTTTCAGGGGTCGGAGAGACCCAGTACTTC.

V is TRBV4-1 and J is TRBJ2-1; D is perhaps TRBD2 (5 bases). Germline-derived CDR1 and CDR2 are MGHRA and YSYEKL. The CDR3 extends over 17 amino acids. The V end was cut by 1 base, the J end by 6 bases, with 19 bases between. For the CDR3, the DNA is TGCGCCAGCAGCCAAGTGGTCAGTAATCCTCGGGGCAATGAGCAGTTCTTC. Its translation is CASSQVVSNPRGNEQFF.

The J gene is TRBJ2-7, the V gene TRBV4-3, with TRBD2 identical over 8 bases. CDR3 size: 15 residues. V lost 0 bases and J lost 2; bases outside the gene matches: 3. Germline V gene lookup returns CDR1 LGHNA and CDR2 YSLEER. The DNA for the CDR3 is TGCGCCAGCAGCCAAGATAGCGGGATTACCTACGAGCAGTACTTC. It encodes CASSQDSGITYEQYF.

CDR3: CASSSQRYNEQFF. The CDR3 nucleotides read TGTGCCAGTAGTTCACAGCGATACAATGAGCAGTTCTTC. The chain carries TRBV19 and TRBJ2-1, with D unresolved. This CDR3 has 13 amino acids. Germline V gene sequence: CDR1 LNHDA, CDR2 SQIVND (reference sequence). Trimming removed 5 bases at V and 4 bases at J, with 9 bases between.

The rearrangement uses TRBV27 and TRBJ2-7; D is ambiguous. The V gene's germline CDR1 is MNHEY and CDR2 SMNVEV (reference sequence). The CDR3 has 14 amino acids. V lost 7 bases to trimming and J lost 0 bases, with 13 bases between them. DNA for the CDR3: TGTGCCAGCAAAGTAGTTAAAAGCTCCTACGAGCAGTACTTC. Its protein is CASKVVKSSYEQYF.

The chain is built from TRBV5-6 and TRBJ1-4, with a possible D match to TRBD1 (6 bases). The CDR3 is made up of 13 amino acids. Germline values: CDR1 SGHDT, CDR2 YYEEEE. The germline V and J ends were trimmed by 2 bases and 8 bases, with 10 bases remaining between them. The CDR3 nucleotides read TGTGCCAGCAGCTTACAGGGAGTAGAAAAACTGTTTTTT. Protein: CASSLQGVEKLFF.

The chain carries TRBV9 and TRBJ1-2; D is uncertain. The CDR3 is 12 residues long. The V end lost 6 bases, the J end lost 7 bases, and 13 bases lay between the germline ends. Germline CDR1 is SGDLS and CDR2 is YYNGEE. CDR3 in DNA: TGTGCCAGCATGGGGATCCGCAGTGGCTACACCTTC. As protein: CASMGIRSGYTF. The variable domain in full, with the rest retrieved from reference TRBV9 and TRBJ1-2, is DSGVTQTPKHLITATGQRVTLRCSPRSGDLSVYWYQQSLDQGLQFLIQYYNGEERAKGNILERFSAQQFPDLHSELNLSSLELGDSALYFCASMGIRSGYTFGSGTRLTVV.